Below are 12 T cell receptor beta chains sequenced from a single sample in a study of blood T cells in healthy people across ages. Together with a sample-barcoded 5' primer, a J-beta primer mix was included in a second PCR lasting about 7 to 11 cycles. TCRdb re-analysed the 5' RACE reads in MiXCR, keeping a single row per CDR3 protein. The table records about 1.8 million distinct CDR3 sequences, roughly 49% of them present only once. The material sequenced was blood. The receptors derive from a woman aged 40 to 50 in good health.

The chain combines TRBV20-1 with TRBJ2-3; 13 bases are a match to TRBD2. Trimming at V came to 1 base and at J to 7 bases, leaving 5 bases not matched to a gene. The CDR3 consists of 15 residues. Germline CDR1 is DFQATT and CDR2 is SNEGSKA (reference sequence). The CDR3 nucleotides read TGCAGTGCTAGAGCCCCGACTAGCGGGGGGAATACGCAGTATTTT. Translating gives CSARAPTSGGNTQYF.

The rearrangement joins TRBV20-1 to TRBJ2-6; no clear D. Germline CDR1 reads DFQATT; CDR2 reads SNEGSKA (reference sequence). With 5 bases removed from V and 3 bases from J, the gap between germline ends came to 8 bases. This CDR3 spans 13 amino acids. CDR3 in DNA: TGCAGTGCTTTAAAGGATGGGGCCAACGTCCTGACTTTC. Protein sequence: CSALKDGANVLTF.

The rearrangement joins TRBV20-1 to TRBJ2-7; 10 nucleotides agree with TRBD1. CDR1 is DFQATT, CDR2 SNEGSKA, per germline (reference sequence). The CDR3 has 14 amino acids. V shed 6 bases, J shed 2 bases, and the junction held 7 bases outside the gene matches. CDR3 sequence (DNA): TGCAGTGCAGTGGGACAGGGGATTACCTACGAGCAGTACTTC. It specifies CSAVGQGITYEQYF.

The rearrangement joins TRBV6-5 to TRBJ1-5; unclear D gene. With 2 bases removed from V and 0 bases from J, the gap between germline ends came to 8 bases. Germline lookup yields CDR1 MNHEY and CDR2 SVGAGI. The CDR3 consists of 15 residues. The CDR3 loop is CASSYAGNSNQPQHF. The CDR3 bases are TGTGCCAGCAGTTACGCGGGGAATAGCAATCAGCCCCAGCATTTT.

CDR3 sequence reads: CASRPANGGTSETQYF. The DNA for the CDR3 is TGTGCCAGCAGACCAGCTAACGGGGGGACCTCGGAGACCCAGTACTTC. The V gene is TRBV7-2, the J gene TRBJ2-5, with 7 bases identical to TRBD2. Germline V gene lookup returns CDR1 SGHTA and CDR2 FQGNSA. The CDR3 covers 16 residues. V shed 6 bases and J 5 bases; nucleotides not matched to a gene: 15.

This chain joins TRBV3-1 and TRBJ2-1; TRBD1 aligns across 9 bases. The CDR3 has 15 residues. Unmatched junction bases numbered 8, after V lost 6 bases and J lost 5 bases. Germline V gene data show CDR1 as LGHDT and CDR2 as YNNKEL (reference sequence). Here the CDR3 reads CASRRTGTGHNEQFF. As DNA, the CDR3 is TGTGCCAGCAGACGCACCGGGACAGGGCACAATGAGCAGTTCTTC.

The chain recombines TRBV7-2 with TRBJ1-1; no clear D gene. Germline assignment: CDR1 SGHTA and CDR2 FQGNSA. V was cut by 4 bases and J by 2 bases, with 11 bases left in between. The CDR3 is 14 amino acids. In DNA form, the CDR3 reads TGTGCCAGCAGCTCAACTCGGACCAACACTGAAGCTTTCTTT. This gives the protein CASSSTRTNTEAFF.

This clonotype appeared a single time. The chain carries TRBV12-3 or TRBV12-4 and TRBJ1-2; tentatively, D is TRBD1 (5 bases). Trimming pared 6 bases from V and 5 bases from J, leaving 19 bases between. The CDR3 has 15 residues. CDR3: CASSPLGGAHYGYTF. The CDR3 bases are TGTGCCAGCAGCCCCCTAGGTGGGGCTCATTATGGCTACACCTTC.

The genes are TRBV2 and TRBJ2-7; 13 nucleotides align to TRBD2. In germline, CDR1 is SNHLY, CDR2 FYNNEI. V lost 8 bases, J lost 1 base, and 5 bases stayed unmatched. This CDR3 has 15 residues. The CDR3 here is CASYGTSGESYEQYF. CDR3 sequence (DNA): TGTGCCAGCTATGGGACTAGCGGGGAATCCTACGAGCAGTACTTC.

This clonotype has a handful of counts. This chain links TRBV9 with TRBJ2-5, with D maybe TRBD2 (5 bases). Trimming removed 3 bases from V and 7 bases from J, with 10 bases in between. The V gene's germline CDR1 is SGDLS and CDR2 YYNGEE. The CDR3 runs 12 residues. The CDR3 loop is CASSGHEGTQYF. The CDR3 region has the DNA TGTGCCAGCAGCGGTCACGAGGGGACCCAGTACTTC.

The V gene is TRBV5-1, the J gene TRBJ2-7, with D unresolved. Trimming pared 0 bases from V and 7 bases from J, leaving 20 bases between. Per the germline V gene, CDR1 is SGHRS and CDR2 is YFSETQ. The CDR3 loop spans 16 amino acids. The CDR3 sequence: CASSLVPKASYNEQYF. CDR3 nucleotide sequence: TGCGCCAGCAGCTTGGTACCTAAAGCGTCCTACAATGAGCAGTACTTC.

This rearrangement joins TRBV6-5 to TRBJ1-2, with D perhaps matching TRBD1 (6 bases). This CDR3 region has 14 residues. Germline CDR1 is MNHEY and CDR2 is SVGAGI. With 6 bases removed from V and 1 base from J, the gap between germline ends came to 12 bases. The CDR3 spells CASSENRVNYGYTF. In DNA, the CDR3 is TGTGCCAGCAGCGAAAACAGGGTTAACTATGGCTACACCTTC.